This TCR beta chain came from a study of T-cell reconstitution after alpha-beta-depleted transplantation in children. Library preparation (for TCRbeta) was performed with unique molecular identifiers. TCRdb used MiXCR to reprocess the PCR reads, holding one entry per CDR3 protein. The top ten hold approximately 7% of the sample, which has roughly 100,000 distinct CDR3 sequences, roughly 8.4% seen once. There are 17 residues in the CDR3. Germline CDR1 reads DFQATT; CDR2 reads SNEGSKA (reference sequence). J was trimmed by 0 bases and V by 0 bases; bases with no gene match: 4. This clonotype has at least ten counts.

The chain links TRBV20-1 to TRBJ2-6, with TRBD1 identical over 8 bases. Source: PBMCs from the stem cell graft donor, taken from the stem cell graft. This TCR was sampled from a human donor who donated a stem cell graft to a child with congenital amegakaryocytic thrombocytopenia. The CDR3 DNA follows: TGCAGTGCTAGAGAGGGACAGGAATTCTCTGGGGCCAACGTCCTGACTTTC. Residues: CSAREGQEFSGANVLTF.